This passage covers 17 T cell receptor beta chains from one sample sequenced in a study of post-analysis software for immune sequencing data. cDNA libraries for TCR beta contained unique molecular identifiers. TCRdb reprocessed the PCR reads with MiXCR, giving one entry per CDR3 protein. Of hundreds of thousands of distinct CDR3 sequences listed, 25% to 30% are singletons. General study results and limits: Patients showed TRBV5-6, TRBV5-1 and TRBV20-1 among five TRBV segments more frequent than in controls.

For these TCRs, the target antigens are not known. Material: blood. Every receptor here comes from a girl aged 5-17 years with multiple sclerosis.

A note on this clonotype: A single base separates this from a much larger clone, so it may be a read error. V and J are TRBV6-5 and TRBJ1-6; no definite D call. The V and J ends lost 6 bases and 12 bases respectively, with 21 bases between them. The CDR3 contains 15 residues. Germline CDR1 MNHEY, CDR2 SVGAGI. The DNA of the CDR3 is TGTGCCAGCAGCCGCATGGTGGGGAACTATTTACCCCTCCACTTT. This translates into CASSRMVGNYLPLHF.

The chain carries TRBV12-3 or TRBV12-4 and TRBJ2-5; weak D call: TRBD2 (6 bases). The length of the CDR3 is 16 residues. The V end was cut by 5 bases, the J end by 9 bases, with 25 bases between. The DNA of the CDR3 is TGTGCCAGCAGTCCCTACGACAGACACGAACGGGAGTCCCAGTACTTC. This translates into CASSPYDRHERESQYF.

The rearrangement joins TRBV5-5 to TRBJ2-5; 8 bases map to TRBD2. The CDR3 is made up of 17 amino acids. Looked up from germline, CDR1 is SGHKS and CDR2 is YYEKEE (reference sequence). Unmatched junction bases numbered 14, after V lost 3 bases and J lost 4 bases. CDR3: CASSSPGFGLAGETQYF. CDR3 nucleotides: TGTGCCAGCAGCTCGCCGGGATTTGGGCTAGCGGGAGAGACCCAGTACTTC.

This chain uses TRBV5-1 with TRBJ2-6, with D unclear. The V and J ends lost 2 bases and 0 bases respectively, with 15 bases between them. This CDR3 region has 18 residues. Germline V CDR1 and CDR2: SGHRS, YFSETQ. The CDR3 reads CASSLRVRDFSGANVLTF. CDR3 DNA sequence: TGCGCCAGCAGCTTAAGGGTCAGAGACTTCTCTGGGGCCAACGTCCTGACTTTC.

Only a few counts were recorded for this clonotype. The gene calls are TRBV5-1 and TRBJ2-7; D is possibly TRBD2 (5 bases). V shed 4 bases and J shed 0 bases, with 17 bases lying between them. The germline V gene has CDR1 SGHRS and CDR2 YFSETQ. The CDR3 spans 16 residues. For the CDR3, the DNA is TGCGCCAGCAGCATTTATGGACTGGACGGCTCCTACGAGCAGTACTTC. Its protein product is CASSIYGLDGSYEQYF.

There are a few counts of this clonotype. The chain has TRBV7-9 and TRBJ2-5; 8 bases align to TRBD1. With the DNA end fitting TRBJ2-7 better, the J assignment may be wrong. This CDR3 contains 14 residues. Germline V CDR1 and CDR2: SEHNR, FQNEAQ (reference sequence). CDR3 in amino acids: CASSSRGRGYEQYF. The CDR3 DNA reads TGTGCCAGCAGCTCCAGGGGGCGCGGGTACGAGCAGTACTTC.

V and J are TRBV14 and TRBJ1-6; 11 bases are a match to TRBD1. Germline values: CDR1 SGHDN, CDR2 FVKESK. This CDR3 has 14 amino acids. V shed 10 bases and J 9 bases; nucleotides not matched to a gene: 8. The DNA of the CDR3 is TGTGCCAACGCTGGACAGGGGGCAGGTTCACCCCTCCACTTT. It specifies CANAGQGAGSPLHF.

This clonotype was seen only a few times. The chain employs TRBV28 and TRBJ2-5, with 8 bases matching TRBD1. This CDR3 spans 15 amino acids. Germline CDR1 reads MDHEN; CDR2 reads SYDVKM. The V segment lost 6 bases and the J segment 3 bases; nucleotides outside the gene matches: 9. CDR3 DNA sequence: TGTGCCAGCAGCCCGACAGGGGCAGCGAAAGAGACCCAGTACTTC. Its protein product is CASSPTGAAKETQYF.

This chain links TRBV20-1 with TRBJ2-3; D perhaps matches TRBD2 (6 bases). CDR1 and CDR2 (germline): DFQATT, SNEGSKA (reference sequence). V was pared by 4 bases and J by 4 bases, with 18 bases between. The CDR3 runs to 15 residues. The DNA for the CDR3 is TGCAGTGCTAAGAGGGACTTCCCGGGCGCAGATACGCAGTATTTT. It translates to CSAKRDFPGADTQYF.

The J gene is TRBJ2-1, the V gene TRBV7-2; possibly TRBD2 for D (6 bases). The CDR3 is made up of 14 amino acids. Trimming pared 1 base from V and 9 bases from J, leaving 13 bases between. Per the germline V gene, CDR1 is SGHTA and CDR2 is FQGNSA. The CDR3 loop is CASSLDGSSGEQFF. CDR3 DNA sequence: TGTGCCAGCAGCTTAGACGGGAGTTCAGGTGAGCAGTTCTTC.

The chain recombines TRBV5-1 with TRBJ2-5; 11 nucleotides match TRBD2. Germline lookup yields CDR1 SGHRS and CDR2 YFSETQ. V shed 0 bases, J shed 2 bases, and the junction held 3 bases outside the gene matches. The CDR3 has 16 residues. In DNA form, the CDR3 reads TGCGCCAGCAGCTTGGGGGGGACTAGCGGTCAAGAGACCCAGTACTTC. Protein sequence: CASSLGGTSGQETQYF.

The chain recombines TRBV5-1 with TRBJ2-3; TRBD2 aligns across 14 bases. Germline lookup yields CDR1 SGHRS and CDR2 YFSETQ. This CDR3 comprises 19 residues. V trimming: 4 bases; J trimming: 4 bases; junction bases outside the gene matches: 14. The CDR3 loop is CASSLLKGLAGVWSDTQYF. In DNA, the CDR3 is TGCGCCAGCAGCCTCTTAAAGGGACTAGCGGGAGTGTGGTCAGATACGCAGTATTTT.

The rearrangement links TRBV7-8 to TRBJ2-2, with 12 bases fitting TRBD2. With 5 bases clipped from V and 5 bases from J, the junction kept 12 bases outside the gene matches. Germline CDR1 is SGHVS and CDR2 is FQNEAQ. The CDR3 has 18 residues. CDR3 loop: CASSALLAGGSSTGELFF. CDR3 DNA: TGTGCCAGCAGCGCTTTACTAGCGGGAGGTTCCTCGACCGGGGAGCTGTTTTTT.

This clonotype was seen only a few times. The V gene is TRBV4-3, the J gene TRBJ2-7, with 15 bases fitting TRBD2. The CDR3 is made up of 19 amino acids. V lost 3 bases to trimming and J lost 2 bases; unmatched junction nucleotides: 11. Germline CDR1 and CDR2: LGHNA and YSLEER. This CDR3 reads CASSHPRTSGREPTYEQYF. The CDR3 DNA follows: TGCGCCAGCAGCCACCCTAGGACTAGCGGGAGGGAACCCACCTACGAGCAGTACTTC.

The chain uses TRBV5-1 and TRBJ2-3; 9 positions agree with TRBD2. Unmatched junction bases numbered 7, after V lost 6 bases and J lost 2 bases. The CDR3 is 15 amino acids. The germline CDR1 and CDR2 sequences are SGHRS and YFSETQ. The CDR3 DNA follows: TGCGCCAGCAAATGGGCTAGCGGGAACACAGATACGCAGTATTTT. The encoded protein is CASKWASGNTDTQYF.

This clonotype was observed a handful of times. The rearrangement uses TRBV19 and TRBJ1-2; 8 bases align to TRBD1. CDR1 and CDR2 (germline): LNHDA, SQIVND (reference sequence). V gave up 5 bases and J gave up 7 bases; unmatched junction bases: 9. The CDR3 spans 14 residues. The CDR3 DNA reads as TGTGCCAGTAGTCCGTCCGGGACAGGAGTTGGCTACACCTTC. Its translation: CASSPSGTGVGYTF.

The rearrangement uses TRBV9 and TRBJ2-1, with TRBD2 matching over 9 bases. CDR3 length: 17 residues. Trimming took 3 bases from V and 0 from J; bases not matched to a gene: 7. Germline V lookup: CDR1 SGDLS, CDR2 YYNGEE. In DNA, the CDR3 is TGTGCCAGCAGCGCGGGACTAGCCGCCATCTCCTACAATGAGCAGTTCTTC. Its translation: CASSAGLAAISYNEQFF.